What follows are 29 T cell receptor beta chains derived from one specimen sequenced in a study of shared clonotypes between healthy human individuals. The repertoire was sequenced with immunoSEQ multiplex PCR; TCRdb's copy has only in-frame clones and lacks some. Of fewer than 200,000 clones detected, 85% to 95% appear once; the ten largest clones hold around 0.072%. Sequencing was performed on naive CD4+ T cells sorted from blood. As to subset: CD45RA+ positively selected. The source of these receptors is a woman aged 25-40 years in good health.

V is TRBV4-2 and J is TRBJ2-1; TRBD2 matches at 8 bases. Germline CDR1 is LGHNA and CDR2 is YNFKEQ. CDR3 size: 16 residues. J lost 4 bases, V lost 1 base, and 6 bases had no gene match. CDR3 nucleotide sequence: TGTGCCAGCAGCCAAGCCCCGGGACTAGTTTACAATGAGCAGTTCTTC. Its translation: CASSQAPGLVYNEQFF.

The V gene is TRBV6-1, the J gene TRBJ1-5, with D perhaps matching TRBD1 (5 bases). V gave up 1 base and J gave up 7 bases, with 11 bases separating them. Germline loops: CDR1 MNHNS, CDR2 SASEGT. This CDR3 has 14 residues. This CDR3 reads CASSEVLRGQPQHF. CDR3 coding DNA: TGTGCCAGCAGTGAAGTCCTCCGGGGGCAGCCCCAGCATTTT.

The V and J genes are TRBV5-6 and TRBJ1-2; 8 nucleotides align to TRBD1. V trimming: 1 base; J trimming: 6 bases; junction bases outside the gene matches: 11. In germline, CDR1 is SGHDT, CDR2 YYEEEE. The CDR3 contains 16 residues. CDR3 in amino acids: CASSLFFQGAMDGYTF. In DNA form, the CDR3 reads TGTGCCAGCAGCTTGTTTTTTCAGGGGGCGATGGATGGCTACACCTTC.

The rearrangement links TRBV5-1 to TRBJ1-1; D not certain. Germline loops: CDR1 SGHRS, CDR2 YFSETQ. The germline V and J ends were trimmed by 1 base and 7 bases, with 14 bases remaining between them. This CDR3 is 14 amino acids long. This CDR3 is CASSLQSGTREAFF. The CDR3 nucleotides are TGCGCCAGCAGCTTGCAATCAGGAACCCGTGAAGCTTTCTTT. The whole variable domain, filled in from reference TRBV5-1 and TRBJ1-1, reads KAGVTQTPRYLIKTRGQQVTLSCSPISGHRSVSWYQQTPGQGLQFLFEYFSETQRNKGNFPGRFSGRQFSNSRSEMNVSTLELGDSALYLCASSLQSGTREAFFGQGTRLTVV.

This chain uses TRBV15 with TRBJ2-5; 9 bases match TRBD1. Germline V lookup: CDR1 LNHNV, CDR2 YYDKDF (reference sequence). The junction had 3 bases not matched to a gene; V was cut back by 6 bases and J by 1 base. The CDR3 spans 14 residues. The CDR3 nucleotides are TGTGCCACCAGTCGGGACAGGGTCCAAGAGACCCAGTACTTC. It is translated as CATSRDRVQETQYF.

The chain joins TRBV18 to TRBJ2-7; D possibly corresponds to TRBD1 (6 bases). Germline V gene lookup returns CDR1 KGHSH and CDR2 LQKENI. This CDR3 comprises 17 residues. The V gene lost 4 bases and the J gene lost 3 bases, with 22 bases spanning the gap. Here the CDR3 reads CASSRASGVVNFYEQYF. The DNA of the CDR3 is TGTGCCAGCTCACGGGCCTCAGGGGTAGTAAATTTCTACGAGCAGTACTTC.

The V and J genes are TRBV29-1 and TRBJ2-7, with 7 bases lining up with TRBD1. Germline assignment: CDR1 SQVTM and CDR2 ANQGSEA. The trim removed 6 bases at V and 7 bases at J, leaving 9 bases unmatched. This CDR3 region has 12 residues. Written as DNA, the CDR3 is TGCAGCGTCGGGGACAGAACTACTGAGCAGTACTTC. This translates into CSVGDRTTEQYF.

The chain combines TRBV6-6 with TRBJ1-1; the match to TRBD1 covers 7 bases. The ends lost 8 bases at V and 0 bases at J; junction bases unmatched: 12. Germline CDR1 and CDR2: MNHNY and SVGAGI (reference sequence). The CDR3 covers 16 residues. CDR3 DNA sequence: TGTGCCAGCCACCAAGGGGGACAGCGCATGAACACTGAAGCTTTCTTT. This translates into CASHQGGQRMNTEAFF.

This chain uses TRBV6-5 with TRBJ2-7; 7 positions agree with TRBD2. Germline V gene data show CDR1 as MNHEY and CDR2 as SVGAGI. V was pared by 8 bases and J by 2 bases, with 12 bases of the junction left unmatched. CDR3 size: 15 residues. DNA of the CDR3: TGTGCCAGCTCCCAGCCTGCGGGAGCACCCTACGAGCAGTACTTC. Translation: CASSQPAGAPYEQYF.

The gene calls are TRBV7-8 and TRBJ2-5; 7 nucleotides match TRBD2. The DNA end favors TRBJ2-7, so the J call may be wrong. The CDR3 covers 16 residues. Germline V gives CDR1 SGHVS, CDR2 FQNEAQ. This CDR3 reads CASSSSGPAGNYEQYF. The CDR3 nucleotides are TGTGCCAGCAGTAGTAGCGGGCCGGCGGGTAACTACGAGCAGTACTTC.

This clone showed up many times. CDR3 nucleotides: TGTGCCAGCAGCCTCATTCAGACAGGAGGATCCTACGAGCAGTACTTC. Encoded protein: CASSLIQTGGSYEQYF. The V gene is TRBV7-9, the J gene TRBJ2-7, with a possible D match to TRBD1 (6 bases). The V and J ends lost 5 bases and 1 base respectively, with 18 bases between them. Germline CDR1 and CDR2: SEHNR and FQNEAQ (reference sequence). The CDR3 has 16 residues.

This rearrangement joins TRBV5-1 to TRBJ1-2, with D possibly TRBD1 on 5 matching bases. Germline assignment: CDR1 SGHRS and CDR2 YFSETQ. The CDR3 has 15 residues. Trimming took 3 bases from V and 1 from J, leaving 13 bases between them. The CDR3 region has the DNA TGCGCCAGCAGCTACACCGGCGGGGGTAACTATGGCTACACCTTC. Translated, it gives CASSYTGGGNYGYTF.

Notes on this clone: One end of the junction fails to match germline, which may point to a read error. The chain recombines TRBV19 with TRBJ2-3; TRBD1 aligns across 7 bases. The CDR3 is 16 amino acids. Germline CDR1 and CDR2: LNHDA and SQIVND (reference sequence). The CDR3 nucleotides are TGTGCCAGTAGCGGTAGACTCTCTGGATGGACAGGTACGCAGTATTTT. Protein product: CASSGRLSGWTGTQYF. The full variable domain, with the rest looked up from reference TRBV19 and TRBJ2-3, is DGGITQSPKYLFRKEGQNVTLSCEQNLNHDAMYWYRQDPGQGLRLIYYSQIVNDFQKGDIAEGYSVSREKKESFPLTVTSAQKNPTAFYLCASSGRLSGWTGTQYFGPGTRLTVL.

The rearrangement joins TRBV30 to TRBJ1-6; D might be TRBD1 (5 bases). CDR1 GTSNPN and CDR2 SVGIG come from the germline V gene (reference sequence). CDR3 size: 12 residues. The CDR3 sequence is CAEKPGNSPLHF. Here the CDR3 DNA reads TGTGCTGAGAAGCCAGGGAATTCACCCCTCCACTTT.

This rearrangement joins TRBV18 to TRBJ2-3, with TRBD2 matching 9 bases. This CDR3 contains 16 residues. Germline V gives CDR1 KGHSH, CDR2 LQKENI. V trimming: 6 bases; J trimming: 3 bases; junction bases outside the gene matches: 10. The CDR3 sequence: CASSQAAGGTTDTQYF. The CDR3 DNA reads as TGTGCCAGCTCGCAAGCAGCGGGAGGTACTACAGATACGCAGTATTTT.

The chain is built from TRBV18 and TRBJ1-2; maybe TRBD1 (5 bases). Germline CDR1 reads KGHSH; CDR2 reads LQKENI. This CDR3 contains 12 residues. V lost 3 bases, J lost 8 bases, and 10 bases lay in between. Here the CDR3 DNA reads TGTGCCAGCTCACCGGACACCAACGGCTACACCTTC. Its translation is CASSPDTNGYTF.

This rearrangement joins TRBV27 to TRBJ1-5; unclear D gene. The ends were cut back, 8 bases at V and 7 bases at J, with 18 bases in the middle. Per the germline V gene, CDR1 is MNHEY and CDR2 is SMNVEV (reference sequence). The CDR3 totals 14 residues. CDR3 DNA: TGTGCCAGCGGAACTTTCAGACGGAGGCAGCCCCAGCATTTT. This gives the protein CASGTFRRRQPQHF.

The chain joins TRBV21-1 to TRBJ2-6; TRBD1 is the table's D call and was not checked against the DNA. TRBV21-1 is listed as a pseudogene. This CDR3 has 14 amino acids. CDR3 protein: CASRDRSGANVLTF. Written as DNA, the CDR3 is TGTGCCAGCAGGGACAGGTCTGGGGCCAACGTCCTGACTTTC.

This clone was seen a single time. The genes are TRBV2 and TRBJ2-1; D not resolved. The V gene's germline CDR1 is SNHLY and CDR2 FYNNEI. The CDR3 has 12 residues. V was trimmed by 2 bases and J by 9 bases, leaving 8 bases between them. The CDR3 nucleotides are TGTGCCAGCAGTGAATGGCTAAGTGAGCAGTTCTTC. This translates into CASSEWLSEQFF.

The chain recombines TRBV28 with TRBJ2-7; maybe TRBD1 (6 bases). CDR3 length equals 15 residues. V lost 5 bases and J lost 2, with 16 bases in between. Germline lookup yields CDR1 MDHEN and CDR2 SYDVKM. The DNA for the CDR3 is TGTGCCAGCAGTAGGATTCAGGGGACCGCCTACGAGCAGTACTTC. It codes for CASSRIQGTAYEQYF.

V usage is TRBV5-1 and J usage is TRBJ1-1; tentatively, D is TRBD1 (5 bases). The CDR3 loop spans 15 amino acids. V was pared by 4 bases and J by 0 bases, with 13 bases between. CDR1 is SGHRS, CDR2 YFSETQ, per germline. The chain's CDR3 is CASSPIDRMNTEAFF. CDR3 in DNA: TGCGCCAGCAGCCCAATAGACAGAATGAACACTGAAGCTTTCTTT.

The chain links TRBV7-2 to TRBJ2-7; 9 bases map to TRBD2. The CDR3 covers 15 residues. V was pared by 5 bases and J by 3 bases, with 8 bases of the junction left unmatched. CDR1 is SGHTA and CDR2 is FQGNSA in the germline V gene. The CDR3 DNA reads TGTGCCAGCAGCCGTCTCCCTAGCGGGAACTACGAGCAGTACTTC. Translation gives CASSRLPSGNYEQYF.

The chain uses TRBV5-6 and TRBJ1-5, with D possibly being TRBD1 (5 bases). Germline-derived CDR1 and CDR2 are SGHDT and YYEEEE. The CDR3 has 15 residues. With 2 bases removed from V and 1 base from J, the gap between germline ends came to 10 bases. CDR3 sequence: CASSFQGGSNQPQHF. The CDR3 bases are TGTGCCAGCAGCTTCCAGGGAGGGAGCAATCAGCCCCAGCATTTT.

This clone was found once. The J gene is TRBJ1-6, the V gene TRBV28; maybe TRBD1 (6 bases). This CDR3 region has 14 residues. Trimming took 8 bases from V and 6 from J, leaving 14 bases between them. CDR1 MDHEN and CDR2 SYDVKM come from the germline V gene. The CDR3 nucleotides are TGTGCCAGCGAGTGGGGCAGGGGTAATTCACCCCTCCACTTT. This encodes CASEWGRGNSPLHF.

J is TRBJ1-5 and V is TRBV27, with D tentatively TRBD1 (5 bases). CDR1 and CDR2 from the germline V gene are MNHEY and SMNVEV (reference sequence). The V gene lost 2 bases and the J gene lost 0 bases, with 23 bases spanning the gap. CDR3 length: 20 amino acids. Here the CDR3 DNA reads TGTGCCAGCAGTTTAGGGGGACCGGCGGGGTCAACAATTAGCAATCAGCCCCAGCATTTT. Protein sequence: CASSLGGPAGSTISNQPQHF.

This rearrangement joins TRBV2 to TRBJ2-1, with 7 bases lining up with TRBD2. The J segment lost 0 bases and the V segment lost 1 base, leaving 0 bases of the junction unmatched. CDR1 is SNHLY and CDR2 is FYNNEI in the germline V gene. CDR3 length: 15 amino acids. CDR3 sequence: CASSEGGSSYNEQFF. Here the CDR3 DNA reads TGTGCCAGCAGTGAAGGCGGGAGCTCCTACAATGAGCAGTTCTTC.

The chain combines TRBV5-5 with TRBJ2-7, with D possibly TRBD1 on 5 matching bases. Germline values: CDR1 SGHKS, CDR2 YYEKEE (reference sequence). Trimming removed 4 bases from V and 3 bases from J, with 14 bases in between. The CDR3 runs to 14 residues. The DNA of the CDR3 is TGTGCCAGCAGCGACCAGGGATTCTACTACGAGCAGTACTTC. Residues: CASSDQGFYYEQYF.

In this sample, this clone turned up a few times. The V and J genes are TRBV28 and TRBJ1-5; unclear D gene. V lost 6 bases and J 3 bases, leaving 9 bases between the germline ends. In germline, CDR1 is MDHEN, CDR2 SYDVKM. This CDR3 is 13 amino acids long. CDR3 protein: CASSLPPNQPQHF. CDR3 sequence (DNA): TGTGCCAGCAGCTTACCCCCCAATCAGCCCCAGCATTTT. The variable domain in full, with the rest retrieved from reference TRBV28 and TRBJ1-5, is DVKVTQSSRYLVKRTGEKVFLECVQDMDHENMFWYRQDPGLGLRLIYFSYDVKMKEKGDIPEGYSVSREKKERFSLILESASTNQTSMYLCASSLPPNQPQHFGDGTRLSIL.

The sample holds a few counts of this clone. The V and J genes are TRBV2 and TRBJ2-7; D is undetermined. CDR1 SNHLY and CDR2 FYNNEI come from the germline V gene. This CDR3 region has 10 residues. The germline V and J ends were trimmed by 6 bases and 7 bases, with 7 bases remaining between them. CDR3: CASRRDEQYF. The CDR3 DNA sequence: TGTGCCAGCAGGAGAGATGAGCAGTACTTC.